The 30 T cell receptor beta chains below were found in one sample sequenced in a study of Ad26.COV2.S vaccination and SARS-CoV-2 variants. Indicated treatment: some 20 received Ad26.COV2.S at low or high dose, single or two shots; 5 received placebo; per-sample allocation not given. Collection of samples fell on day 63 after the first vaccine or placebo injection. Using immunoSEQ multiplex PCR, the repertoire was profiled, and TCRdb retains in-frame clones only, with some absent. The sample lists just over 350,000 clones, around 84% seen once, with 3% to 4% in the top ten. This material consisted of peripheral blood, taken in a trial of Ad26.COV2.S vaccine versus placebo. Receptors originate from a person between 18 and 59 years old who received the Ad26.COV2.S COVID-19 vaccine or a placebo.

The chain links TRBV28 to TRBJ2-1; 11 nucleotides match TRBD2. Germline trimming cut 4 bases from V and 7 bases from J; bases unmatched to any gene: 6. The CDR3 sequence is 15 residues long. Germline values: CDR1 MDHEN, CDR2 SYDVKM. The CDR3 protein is CASSSPRTSGNEQFF. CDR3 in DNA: TGTGCCAGCAGTTCCCCCCGGACTAGCGGGAATGAGCAGTTCTTC. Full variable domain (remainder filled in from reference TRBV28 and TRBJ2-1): DVKVTQSSRYLVKRTGEKVFLECVQDMDHENMFWYRQDPGLGLRLIYFSYDVKMKEKGDIPEGYSVSREKKERFSLILESASTNQTSMYLCASSSPRTSGNEQFFGPGTRLTVL.

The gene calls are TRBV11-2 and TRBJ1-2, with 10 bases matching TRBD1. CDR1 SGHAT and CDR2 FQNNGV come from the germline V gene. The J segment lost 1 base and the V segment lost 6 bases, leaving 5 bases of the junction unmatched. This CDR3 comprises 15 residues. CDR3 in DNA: TGTGCCAGCAGGCGAAGGGACAGGGGTAACTATGGCTACACCTTC. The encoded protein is CASRRRDRGNYGYTF.

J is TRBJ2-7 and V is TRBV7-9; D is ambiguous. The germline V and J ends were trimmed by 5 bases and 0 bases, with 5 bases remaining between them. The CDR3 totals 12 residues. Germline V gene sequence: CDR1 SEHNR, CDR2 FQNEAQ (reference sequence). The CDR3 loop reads CASSTHSYEQYF. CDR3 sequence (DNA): TGTGCCAGCAGCACTCACTCCTACGAGCAGTACTTC.

Here the CDR3 DNA reads TGTGCCAGCAGCTTAGACAGCGGGACTGAAGCTTTCTTT. It translates to CASSLDSGTEAFF. The V gene is TRBV2, the J gene TRBJ1-1, with a weak D call TRBD1 (5 bases). The CDR3 length is 13 residues. V was clipped by 6 bases and J by 5 bases, with 13 bases between them. Germline-derived CDR1 and CDR2 are SNHLY and FYNNEI. Using reference TRBV2 and TRBJ1-1 for the parts outside the CDR3, the full variable domain is EPEVTQTPSHQVTQMGQEVILRCVPISNHLYFYWYRQILGQKVEFLVSFYNNEISEKSEIFDDQFSVERPDGSNFTLKIRSTKLEDSAMYFCASSLDSGTEAFFGQGTRLTVV.

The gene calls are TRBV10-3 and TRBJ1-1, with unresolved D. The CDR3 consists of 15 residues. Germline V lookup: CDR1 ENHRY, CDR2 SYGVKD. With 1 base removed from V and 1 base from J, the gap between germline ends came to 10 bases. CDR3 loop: CAISEFRGENTEAFF. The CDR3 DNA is TGTGCCATCAGTGAGTTCCGGGGAGAGAACACTGAAGCTTTCTTT.

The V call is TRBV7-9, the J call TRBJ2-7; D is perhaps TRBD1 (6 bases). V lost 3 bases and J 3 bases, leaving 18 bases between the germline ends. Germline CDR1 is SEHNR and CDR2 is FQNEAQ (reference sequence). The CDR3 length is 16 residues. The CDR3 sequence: CASSFVTSGGHYEQYF. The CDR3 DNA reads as TGTGCCAGCAGCTTCGTTACCAGTGGGGGCCACTACGAGCAGTACTTC.

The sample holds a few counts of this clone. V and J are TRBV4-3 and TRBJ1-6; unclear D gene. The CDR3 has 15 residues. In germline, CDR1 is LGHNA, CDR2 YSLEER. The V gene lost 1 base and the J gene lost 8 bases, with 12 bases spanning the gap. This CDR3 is CASSQAMVGDSPLHF. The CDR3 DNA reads TGCGCCAGCAGCCAAGCCATGGTGGGTGATTCACCCCTCCACTTT.

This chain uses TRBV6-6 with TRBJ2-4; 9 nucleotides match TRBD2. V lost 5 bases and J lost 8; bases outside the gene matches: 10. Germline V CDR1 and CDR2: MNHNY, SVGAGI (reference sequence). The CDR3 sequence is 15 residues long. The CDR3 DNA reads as TGTGCCAGCAGTCCCGGGACTAGCTTTACGTACATTCAGTACTTC. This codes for CASSPGTSFTYIQYF.

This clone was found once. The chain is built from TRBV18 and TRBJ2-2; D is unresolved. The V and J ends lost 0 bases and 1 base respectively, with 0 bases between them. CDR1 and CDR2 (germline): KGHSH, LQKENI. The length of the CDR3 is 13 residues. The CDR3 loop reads CASSPPNTGELFF. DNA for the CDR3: TGTGCCAGCTCACCACCGAACACCGGGGAGCTGTTTTTT.

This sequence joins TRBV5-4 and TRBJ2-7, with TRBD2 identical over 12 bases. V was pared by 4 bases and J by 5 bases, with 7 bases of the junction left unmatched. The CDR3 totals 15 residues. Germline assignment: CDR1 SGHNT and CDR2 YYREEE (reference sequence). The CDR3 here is CASSPLAGGPNEQYF. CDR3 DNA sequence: TGTGCCAGCAGCCCTCTAGCGGGAGGGCCTAACGAGCAGTACTTC.

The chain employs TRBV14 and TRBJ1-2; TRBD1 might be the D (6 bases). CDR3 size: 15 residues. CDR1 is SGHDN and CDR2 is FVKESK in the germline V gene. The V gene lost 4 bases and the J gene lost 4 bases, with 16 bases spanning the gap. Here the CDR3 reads CASSRGTSASYGYTF. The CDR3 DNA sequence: TGTGCCAGCAGCCGCGGGACATCTGCATCCTATGGCTACACCTTC.

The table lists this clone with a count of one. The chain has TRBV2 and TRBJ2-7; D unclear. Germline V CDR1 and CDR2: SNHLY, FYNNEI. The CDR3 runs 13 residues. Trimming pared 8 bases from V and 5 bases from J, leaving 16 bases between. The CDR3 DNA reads TGTGCCAGCTCCGGGCAGCGTTCGAACGAGCAGTACTTC. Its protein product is CASSGQRSNEQYF.

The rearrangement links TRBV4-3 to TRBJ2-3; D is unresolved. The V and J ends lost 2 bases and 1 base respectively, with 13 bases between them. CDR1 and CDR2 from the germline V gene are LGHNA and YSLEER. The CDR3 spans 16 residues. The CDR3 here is CASSQSSIFRTDTQYF. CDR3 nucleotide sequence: TGCGCCAGCAGCCAATCTTCCATTTTTCGCACAGATACGCAGTATTTT.

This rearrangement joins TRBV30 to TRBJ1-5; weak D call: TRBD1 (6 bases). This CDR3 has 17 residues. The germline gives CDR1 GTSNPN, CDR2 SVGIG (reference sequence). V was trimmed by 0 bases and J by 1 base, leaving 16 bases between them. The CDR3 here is CAWSVLRGPGSNQPQHF. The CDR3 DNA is TGTGCCTGGAGTGTACTGCGGGGGCCTGGGAGCAATCAGCCCCAGCATTTT.

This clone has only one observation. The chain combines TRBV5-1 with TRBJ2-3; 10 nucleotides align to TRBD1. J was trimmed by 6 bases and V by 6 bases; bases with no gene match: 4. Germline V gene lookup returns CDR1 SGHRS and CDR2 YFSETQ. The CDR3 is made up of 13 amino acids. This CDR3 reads CASNRDRGDTQYF. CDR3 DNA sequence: TGCGCCAGCAACCGGGACAGGGGTGATACGCAGTATTTT.

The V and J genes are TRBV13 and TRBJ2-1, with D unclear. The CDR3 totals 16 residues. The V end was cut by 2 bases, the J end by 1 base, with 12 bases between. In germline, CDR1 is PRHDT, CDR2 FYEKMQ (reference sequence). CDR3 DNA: TGTGCCAGCAGCTTATCTGGGTTTTGGTCCTACAATGAGCAGTTCTTC. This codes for CASSLSGFWSYNEQFF. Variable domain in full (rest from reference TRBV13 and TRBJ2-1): AAGVIQSPRHLIKEKRETATLKCYPIPRHDTVYWYQQGPGQDPQFLISFYEKMQSDKGSIPDRFSAQQFSDYHSELNMSSLELGDSALYFCASSLSGFWSYNEQFFGPGTRLTVL.

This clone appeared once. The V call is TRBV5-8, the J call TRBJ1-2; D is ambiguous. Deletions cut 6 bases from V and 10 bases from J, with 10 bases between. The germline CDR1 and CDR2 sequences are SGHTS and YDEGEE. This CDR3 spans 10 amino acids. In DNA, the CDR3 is TGTGCCAGCAACCCAGACACCTACACCTTC. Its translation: CASNPDTYTF.

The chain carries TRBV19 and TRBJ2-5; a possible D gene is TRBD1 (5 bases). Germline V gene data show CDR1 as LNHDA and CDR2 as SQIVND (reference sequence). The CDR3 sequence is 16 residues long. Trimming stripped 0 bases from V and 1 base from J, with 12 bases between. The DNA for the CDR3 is TGTGCCAGTAGTATAGAACGTGGGCAGGGCCAAGAGACCCAGTACTTC. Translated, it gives CASSIERGQGQETQYF.

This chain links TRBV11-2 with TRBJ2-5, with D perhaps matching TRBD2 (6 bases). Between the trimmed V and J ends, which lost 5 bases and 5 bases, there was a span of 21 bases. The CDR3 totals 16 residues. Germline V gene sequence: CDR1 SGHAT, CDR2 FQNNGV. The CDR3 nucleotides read TGTGCCAGCAGCGAAAACGCCGGACGGGGACTGGAGACCCAGTACTTC. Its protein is CASSENAGRGLETQYF.

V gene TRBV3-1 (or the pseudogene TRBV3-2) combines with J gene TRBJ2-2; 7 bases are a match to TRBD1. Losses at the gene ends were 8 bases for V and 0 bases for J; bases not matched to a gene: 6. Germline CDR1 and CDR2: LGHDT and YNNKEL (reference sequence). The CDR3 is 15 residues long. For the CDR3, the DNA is TGTGCCAGCCGGACAGGCCCAACGAACACCGGGGAGCTGTTTTTT. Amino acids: CASRTGPTNTGELFF.

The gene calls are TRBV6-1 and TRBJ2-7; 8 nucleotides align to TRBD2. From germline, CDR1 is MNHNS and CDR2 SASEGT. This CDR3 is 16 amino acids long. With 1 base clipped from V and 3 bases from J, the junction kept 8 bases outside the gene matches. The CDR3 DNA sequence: TGTGCCAGCAGTGAAGAGGTCTCTAGCGGGCTCTACGAGCAGTACTTC. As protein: CASSEEVSSGLYEQYF.

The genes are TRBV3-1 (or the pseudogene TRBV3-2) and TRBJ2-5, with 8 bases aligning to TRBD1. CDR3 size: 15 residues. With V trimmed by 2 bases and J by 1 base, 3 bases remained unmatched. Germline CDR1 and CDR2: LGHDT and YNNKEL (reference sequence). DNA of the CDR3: TGTGCCAGCAGCCAAAAGGGGACAGGCCAAGAGACCCAGTACTTC. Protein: CASSQKGTGQETQYF.

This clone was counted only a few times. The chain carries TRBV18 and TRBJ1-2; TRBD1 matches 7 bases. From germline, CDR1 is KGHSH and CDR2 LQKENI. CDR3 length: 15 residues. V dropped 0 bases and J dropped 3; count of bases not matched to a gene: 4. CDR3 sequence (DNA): TGTGCCAGCTCACCACCGGGACAGCGCGACTATGGCTACACCTTC. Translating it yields CASSPPGQRDYGYTF. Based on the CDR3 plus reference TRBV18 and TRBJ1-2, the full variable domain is NAGVMQNPRHLVRRRGQEARLRCSPMKGHSHVYWYRQLPEEGLKFMVYLQKENIIDESGMPKERFSAEFPKEGPSILRIQQVVRGDSAAYFCASSPPGQRDYGYTFGSGTRLTVV.

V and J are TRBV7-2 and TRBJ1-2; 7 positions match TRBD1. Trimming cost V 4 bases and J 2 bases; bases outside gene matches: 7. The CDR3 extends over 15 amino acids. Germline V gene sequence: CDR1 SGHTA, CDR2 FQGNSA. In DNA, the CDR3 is TGTGCCAGCAGCTCTCGGACAGGAGAAAACTATGGCTACACCTTC. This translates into CASSSRTGENYGYTF.

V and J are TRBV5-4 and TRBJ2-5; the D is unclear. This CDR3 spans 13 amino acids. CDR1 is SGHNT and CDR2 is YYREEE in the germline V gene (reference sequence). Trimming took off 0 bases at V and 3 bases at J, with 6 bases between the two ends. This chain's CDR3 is CASSLGYEETQYF. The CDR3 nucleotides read TGTGCCAGCAGCTTGGGCTATGAAGAGACCCAGTACTTC. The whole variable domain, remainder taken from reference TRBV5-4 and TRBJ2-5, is ETGVTQSPTHLIKTRGQQVTLRCSSQSGHNTVSWYQQALGQGPQFIFQYYREEENGRGNFPPRFSGLQFPNYSSELNVNALELDDSALYLCASSLGYEETQYFGPGTRLLVL.

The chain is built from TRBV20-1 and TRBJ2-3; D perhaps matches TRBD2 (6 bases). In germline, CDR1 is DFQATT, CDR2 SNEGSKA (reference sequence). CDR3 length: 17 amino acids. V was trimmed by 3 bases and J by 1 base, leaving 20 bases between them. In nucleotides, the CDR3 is TGCAGTGCTAGTTCCGTGGGCGGGGTACGCCGCACAGATACGCAGTATTTT. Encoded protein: CSASSVGGVRRTDTQYF.

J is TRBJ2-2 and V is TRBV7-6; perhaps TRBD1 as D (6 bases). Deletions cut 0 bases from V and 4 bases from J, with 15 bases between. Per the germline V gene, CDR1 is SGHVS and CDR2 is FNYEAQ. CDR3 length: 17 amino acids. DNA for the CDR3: TGTGCCAGCAGCTTAGCGCCTGGGACAAGGAGCACCGGGGAGCTGTTTTTT. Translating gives CASSLAPGTRSTGELFF.

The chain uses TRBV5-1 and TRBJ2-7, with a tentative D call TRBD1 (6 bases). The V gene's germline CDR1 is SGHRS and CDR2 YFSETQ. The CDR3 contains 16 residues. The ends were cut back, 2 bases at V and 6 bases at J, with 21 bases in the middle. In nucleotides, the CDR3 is TGCGCCAGCAGCTTTTTCGGGACACAGAACCTGGTCGAGCAGTACTTC. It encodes CASSFFGTQNLVEQYF.

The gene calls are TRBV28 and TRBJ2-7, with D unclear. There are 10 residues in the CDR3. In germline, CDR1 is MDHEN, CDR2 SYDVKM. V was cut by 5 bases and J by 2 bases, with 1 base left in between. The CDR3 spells CASSTYEQYF. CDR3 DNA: TGTGCCAGCAGTACCTACGAGCAGTACTTC.

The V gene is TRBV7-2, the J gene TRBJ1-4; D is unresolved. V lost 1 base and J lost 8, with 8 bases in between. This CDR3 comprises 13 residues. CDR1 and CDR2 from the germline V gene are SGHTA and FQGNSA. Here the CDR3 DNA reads TGTGCCAGCAGCTTAGGAGTCGACGAAAAACTGTTTTTT. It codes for CASSLGVDEKLFF.